A single TCR beta chain is shown here with its context. Its specificity is unknown. The method was immunoSEQ multiplex PCR; TCRdb's version includes in-frame clones alone and lacks a portion of them. The sample comprises approximately 92,000 clones, 80% of which are singletons, and 3.6% rests with the top ten. Single viable CD3+CD4+CD8-CD45RO+ cells were sorted as the memory CD4+ T cells. After thawing, CD4+ T cells were positively selected. These data originate in a study of memory CD4+ T cells and cytomegalovirus serostatus. Findings and limits, study-wide: CD4+ memory repertoires contained about two fifths of the 164 reported CMV TCRbeta sequences. Repertoires predicted CMV serostatus with median bootstrapped AUC of about 0.94. Suggested: most of the CMV-linked TCR signature lies in CD4+ memory cells.

Sequences were obtained from memory CD4+ T cells from blood. The source of this sequence is an adult in good health and CMV-seropositive.

This CDR3 reads CASNPTGTGYEQYF. The CDR3 DNA reads as TGTGCCAGCAACCCAACCGGGACAGGCTACGAGCAGTACTTC. This chain uses TRBV6-1 with TRBJ2-7; 8 bases are a match to TRBD1. V lost 7 bases, J lost 3 bases, and 8 bases stayed unmatched. CDR3 size: 14 residues. The germline gives CDR1 MNHNS, CDR2 SASEGT.